This T cell receptor beta chain was sequenced for a study of early T cells in non-severe SARS-CoV-2 infection. Overall study context: The input, bulk RNA from unsorted whole blood, was sequenced, and chains were unpaired.

This clonotype was counted a few times. CDR3 length: 12 amino acids. Germline-derived CDR1 and CDR2 are MNHNY and SVGAGI (reference sequence). Trimming cost V 6 bases and J 1 base, with 7 bases left between them. TCRdb analysed the 5' RACE reads with MiXCR anew, one entry per CDR3 protein. The sample holds fewer than 110,000 distinct CDR3 sequences, 8.5% to 14% seen once. This receptor was obtained from an adult who was a healthcare worker with PCR-confirmed SARS-CoV-2 infection or an uninfected control (not recorded which). Sequencing was performed on whole blood. V and J are TRBV6-6 and TRBJ2-7, with D uncertain. The CDR3 DNA follows: TGTGCCAGCAGGGAAGGATCCTACGAGCAGTACTTC. This codes for CASREGSYEQYF.